This T cell receptor beta chain derives from a study of cytomegalovirus exposure and HLA in healthy donors. 60 Vbeta and 13 Jbeta primers were used in PCR. Sequencing was performed with immunoSEQ multiplex PCR; in TCRdb, only in-frame clones are kept and a portion is missing. The repertoire includes approximately 110,000 clones, 75% to 85% of them detected once, and about 2% sits in the top ten. Trimming cost V 1 base and J 5 bases, with 18 bases left between them. This CDR3 region has 16 residues. CDR1 and CDR2 from the germline V gene are LNHDA and SQIVND (reference sequence). This clone was detected once.

This chain connects TRBV19 to TRBJ2-7, with D perhaps TRBD1 (6 bases). This TCR derives from a man aged 50 to 60 in good health and CMV-seronegative. The source material was PBMCs. The DNA of the CDR3 is TGTGCCAGTAGTATAGTGGATGGGGGCAATATCGACGAGCAGTACTTC. This encodes CASSIVDGGNIDEQYF.